This passage covers 11 T cell receptor beta chains from one sample sequenced in a study of blood T cell repertoires in COVID-19. Repertoires were generated with immunoSEQ multiplex PCR, while TCRdb's copy carries only in-frame clones and drops some. The table includes roughly 220,000 clones, approximately 86% detected once. Material for sequencing was PBMCs or T cells enriched from blood (not recorded which). The receptors here all came from a woman in her 40s with acute COVID-19.

The V call is TRBV7-2, the J call TRBJ2-1, with TRBD1 matching over 11 bases. After removal of 7 bases from V and 8 bases from J, the junction contained 7 bases not matched to a gene. The CDR3 extends over 14 amino acids. Germline CDR1 reads SGHTA; CDR2 reads FQGNSA. The CDR3 sequence: CASKEGQGVDEQFF. In nucleotides, the CDR3 is TGTGCCAGCAAGGAGGGACAGGGGGTGGATGAGCAGTTCTTC.

This clone was seen only once. This chain uses TRBV2 with TRBJ2-2, with TRBD1 matching over 9 bases. With V trimmed by 6 bases and J by 7 bases, 6 bases remained unmatched. Germline V gene lookup returns CDR1 SNHLY and CDR2 FYNNEI. The CDR3 length is 14 residues. The CDR3 sequence: CASRQGQGVGELFF. CDR3 DNA sequence: TGTGCCAGCAGACAGGGACAGGGAGTCGGGGAGCTGTTTTTT.

J is TRBJ1-5 and V is TRBV28; D remains ambiguous. This CDR3 comprises 15 residues. Germline V gene data show CDR1 as MDHEN and CDR2 as SYDVKM. V shed 9 bases and J shed 0 bases, with 15 bases lying between them. In nucleotides, the CDR3 is TGTGCCAGTTCCATACGGGGATATAGCAATCAGCCCCAGCATTTT. It translates to CASSIRGYSNQPQHF.

The rearrangement links TRBV9 to TRBJ2-5; 8 nucleotides align to TRBD2. The CDR3 runs to 17 residues. Trimming cost V 4 bases and J 2 bases; bases outside gene matches: 13. The germline gives CDR1 SGDLS, CDR2 YYNGEE. The CDR3 reads CASSPRSGTRLQETQYF. CDR3 nucleotides: TGTGCCAGCAGCCCCCGCAGCGGGACTAGGCTACAAGAGACCCAGTACTTC.

The chain couples TRBV19 to TRBJ2-7; 12 positions match TRBD2. Looked up from germline, CDR1 is LNHDA and CDR2 is SQIVND (reference sequence). V lost 5 bases, J lost 0 bases, and 11 bases stayed unmatched. The CDR3 is 18 residues long. The CDR3 region is CASSGRPGLAGTSYEQYF. The CDR3 coding sequence is TGTGCCAGTAGTGGACGCCCGGGACTAGCGGGTACCTCCTACGAGCAGTACTTC. Combining the CDR3 with reference TRBV19 and TRBJ2-7 gives the whole variable domain DGGITQSPKYLFRKEGQNVTLSCEQNLNHDAMYWYRQDPGQGLRLIYYSQIVNDFQKGDIAEGYSVSREKKESFPLTVTSAQKNPTAFYLCASSGRPGLAGTSYEQYFGPGTRLTVT.

In its sample, this clone was seen once. The chain has TRBV6-5 and TRBJ2-5, with 9 nucleotides matching TRBD1. V trimming: 4 bases; J trimming: 6 bases; junction bases outside the gene matches: 6. CDR1 and CDR2 from the germline V gene are MNHEY and SVGAGI. The CDR3 runs to 14 residues. CDR3 protein: CASSSGTGRQTQYF. DNA for the CDR3: TGTGCCAGCAGTTCCGGGACAGGGAGGCAGACCCAGTACTTC.

Only one count was recorded for this clone. This chain connects TRBV27 to TRBJ2-1, with 12 bases that match TRBD1. CDR3 length: 15 residues. With V trimmed by 3 bases and J by 7 bases, 4 bases remained unmatched. The germline gives CDR1 MNHEY, CDR2 SMNVEV (reference sequence). In DNA form, the CDR3 reads TGTGCCAGCAGTTTGGGACAGGGGGCAAGAAATGAGCAGTTCTTC. Translating it yields CASSLGQGARNEQFF.

This chain links TRBV6-2 or TRBV6-3 with TRBJ2-2; a possible D gene is TRBD2 (5 bases). CDR3 length: 12 amino acids. The germline V gene has CDR1 MNHEY and CDR2 SVGEGT. The ends were cut back, 2 bases at V and 7 bases at J, with 5 bases in the middle. Here the CDR3 reads CASSYEGGELFF. The CDR3 DNA reads as TGTGCCAGCAGTTACGAGGGCGGGGAGCTGTTTTTT.

This clone occurred a few times. This rearrangement joins TRBV25-1 to TRBJ1-1; D is uncertain. Germline V gene sequence: CDR1 MGHDK, CDR2 SYGVNS. V lost 8 bases and J lost 10, with 8 bases in between. This CDR3 has 9 residues. The CDR3 is CASQPGAFF. As DNA, the CDR3 is TGTGCCAGCCAACCGGGAGCTTTCTTT.

The CDR3 loop is CASSRPSGQASGRHEQYF. For the CDR3, the DNA is TGTGCCAGCAGCCGACCTAGCGGCCAGGCGAGCGGGAGGCACGAGCAGTACTTC. This sequence joins TRBV7-9 and TRBJ2-7; TRBD2 matches 9 bases. V was pared by 5 bases and J by 5 bases, with 19 bases of the junction left unmatched. This CDR3 region has 18 residues. CDR1 SEHNR and CDR2 FQNEAQ come from the germline V gene (reference sequence).

The chain recombines TRBV11-3 with TRBJ1-1; unclear D gene. Trimming took off 3 bases at V and 1 base at J, with 9 bases between the two ends. The CDR3 is made up of 14 amino acids. The germline CDR1 and CDR2 sequences are SGHNT and YENEEA. The CDR3 region has the DNA TGTGCCAGCAGCTTGGCCCGCTGGAACACTGAAGCTTTCTTT. Amino acid sequence: CASSLARWNTEAFF.